This passage covers 17 T cell receptor beta chains from one sample sequenced in a study of cytomegalovirus exposure and HLA in healthy donors. Measured with immunoSEQ multiplex PCR; TCRdb has only the in-frame clones, and not every one. The sample consists of 180,000 or so clones, around nine tenths of them appearing once. Material for sequencing was PBMCs. These receptors all stem from a man between 18 and 35 years old in good health and CMV-seropositive.

The rearrangement links TRBV29-1 to TRBJ2-7; D perhaps matches TRBD1 (6 bases). Germline V gives CDR1 SQVTM, CDR2 ANQGSEA. The CDR3 has 12 residues. Trimming removed 4 bases from V and 2 bases from J, with 9 bases in between. This CDR3 reads CSVAGAAYEQYF. The CDR3 coding sequence is TGCAGCGTTGCAGGGGCAGCCTACGAGCAGTACTTC.

The chain uses TRBV9 and TRBJ1-1; D gene uncertain. This CDR3 has 14 residues. Germline assignment: CDR1 SGDLS and CDR2 YYNGEE. Trimming took off 4 bases at V and 0 bases at J, with 10 bases between the two ends. CDR3 protein: CASSSGGMNTEAFF. CDR3 bases: TGTGCCAGCAGCTCCGGAGGCATGAACACTGAAGCTTTCTTT.

This clone has only a few counts. The chain couples TRBV7-9 to TRBJ1-2; D is unresolved. V lost 8 bases and J lost 4, with 17 bases in between. This CDR3 is 14 amino acids long. CDR1 SEHNR and CDR2 FQNEAQ come from the germline V gene (reference sequence). The CDR3 DNA reads TGTGCCAGCCCCCGAGATGGCGGAACCTATGGCTACACCTTC. Translated: CASPRDGGTYGYTF.

The genes are TRBV7-9 and TRBJ1-2; 12 bases fit TRBD1. Germline CDR1 and CDR2: SEHNR and FQNEAQ (reference sequence). The length of the CDR3 is 16 residues. With 7 bases clipped from V and 5 bases from J, the junction kept 11 bases outside the gene matches. As DNA, the CDR3 is TGTGCCAGCACCCCGGGACAGGGGGCGGTTAGGTATGGCTACACCTTC. Translated, it gives CASTPGQGAVRYGYTF. The full variable domain, rest sourced from reference TRBV7-9 and TRBJ1-2, is DTGVSQNPRHKITKRGQNVTFRCDPISEHNRLYWYRQTLGQGPEFLTYFQNEAQLEKSRLLSDRFSAERPKGSFSTLEIQRTEQGDSAMYLCASTPGQGAVRYGYTFGSGTRLTVV.

The V call is TRBV4-3, the J call TRBJ1-3, with unresolved D. The CDR3 loop spans 16 amino acids. Per germline, CDR1 LGHNA and CDR2 YSLEER. V was clipped by 1 base and J by 3 bases, with 13 bases between them. CDR3 DNA sequence: TGCGCCAGCAGCCAAGCTGAGGTTCTATATGGAAACACCATATATTTT. It encodes CASSQAEVLYGNTIYF.

This clone was detected once. The V and J genes are TRBV9 and TRBJ1-5; TRBD1 is a possible D gene (6 bases). Per germline, CDR1 SGDLS and CDR2 YYNGEE. The CDR3 runs 12 residues. V was clipped by 7 bases and J by 9 bases, with 14 bases between them. CDR3 nucleotide sequence: TGTGCCAGCGGGGCAGGGGAGCGGCCCCAGCATTTT. Residues: CASGAGERPQHF.

V gene TRBV7-2 combines with J gene TRBJ2-7, with 7 bases identical to TRBD2. Germline values: CDR1 SGHTA, CDR2 FQGNSA. The J segment lost 4 bases and the V segment lost 5 bases, leaving 8 bases of the junction unmatched. The CDR3 totals 14 residues. Here the CDR3 reads CASSPHGGGYEQYF. Written as DNA, the CDR3 is TGTGCCAGCAGCCCTCACGGGGGAGGGTACGAGCAGTACTTC.

The chain has TRBV7-6 and TRBJ1-1; 7 bases fit TRBD1. V gave up 0 bases and J gave up 4 bases; unmatched junction bases: 8. The CDR3 covers 16 residues. Germline V CDR1 and CDR2: SGHVS, FNYEAQ. The CDR3 loop reads CASSLATGSHGTEAFF. CDR3 nucleotides: TGTGCCAGCAGCTTAGCGACAGGGTCCCATGGCACTGAAGCTTTCTTT. Based on the CDR3 plus reference TRBV7-6 and TRBJ1-1, the full variable domain is GAGVSQSPRYKVTKRGQDVALRCDPISGHVSLYWYRQALGQGPEFLTYFNYEAQQDKSGLPNDRFSAERPEGSISTLTIQRTEQRDSAMYRCASSLATGSHGTEAFFGQGTRLTVV.

V gene TRBV7-2 combines with J gene TRBJ2-1, with 7 bases fitting TRBD2. In germline, CDR1 is SGHTA, CDR2 FQGNSA. There are 11 residues in the CDR3. The V segment lost 4 bases and the J segment 12 bases; nucleotides outside the gene matches: 3. CDR3 region: CASSSPGGQFF. CDR3 coding DNA: TGTGCCAGCAGCTCCCCGGGAGGGCAGTTCTTC.

The V and J genes are TRBV6-1 and TRBJ1-2; D is possibly TRBD1 (5 bases). The germline gives CDR1 MNHNS, CDR2 SASEGT. This CDR3 has 13 amino acids. V lost 2 bases to trimming and J lost 7 bases, with 11 bases between them. The CDR3: CASSEIIGAGYTF. The CDR3 DNA follows: TGTGCCAGCAGTGAAATCATTGGGGCTGGCTACACCTTC.

With respect to this clone: This sample also contains other DNA sequences that code for the same CDR3. This chain links TRBV7-3 with TRBJ2-3; a weak D match, TRBD1 (7 bases). The V gene lost 4 bases and the J gene lost 3 bases, with 8 bases spanning the gap. Looked up from germline, CDR1 is SGHTA and CDR2 is FQGTGA. CDR3 size: 13 residues. CDR3 in amino acids: CASSSGGTDTQYF. Written as DNA, the CDR3 is TGTGCCAGCAGCTCAGGGGGGACAGATACGCAGTATTTT.

The chain couples TRBV4-3 to TRBJ1-5, with D unclear. The CDR3 length is 13 residues. The germline V gene encodes CDR1 LGHNA and CDR2 YSLEER. V lost 4 bases to trimming and J lost 7 bases, with 11 bases between them. CDR3 sequence (DNA): TGCGCCAGCAGCCCAGTTTATCGCCAGCCCCAGCATTTT. It encodes CASSPVYRQPQHF.

This sequence joins TRBV27 and TRBJ1-5; TRBD1 agrees at 8 bases. In germline, CDR1 is MNHEY, CDR2 SMNVEV (reference sequence). Trimming cost V 10 bases and J 3 bases; bases outside gene matches: 8. This CDR3 spans 14 amino acids. CDR3 DNA sequence: TGTGCCAACAGCGGGACAGGCAACAATCAGCCCCAGCATTTT. This codes for CANSGTGNNQPQHF.

This chain connects TRBV5-1 to TRBJ2-1, with TRBD2 matching over 10 bases. The V gene's germline CDR1 is SGHRS and CDR2 YFSETQ. V lost 4 bases to trimming and J lost 2 bases; unmatched junction nucleotides: 9. The CDR3 extends over 17 amino acids. CDR3 sequence reads: CASSPTLAGGAYNEQFF. CDR3 DNA: TGCGCCAGCAGCCCGACCTTAGCGGGGGGCGCCTACAATGAGCAGTTCTTC.

This clone has just one count. The rearrangement links TRBV7-9 to TRBJ1-2; TRBD1 aligns across 8 bases. CDR1 is SEHNR, CDR2 FQNEAQ, per germline (reference sequence). The CDR3 consists of 18 residues. V was clipped by 2 bases and J by 6 bases; unmatched bases: 17. CDR3: CASSLSLGQGFARDGYTF. DNA of the CDR3: TGTGCCAGCAGCTTATCCCTTGGACAGGGATTTGCTCGGGATGGCTACACCTTC.

The chain combines TRBV5-1 with TRBJ2-7, with TRBD1 matching over 9 bases. Germline lookup yields CDR1 SGHRS and CDR2 YFSETQ. J was trimmed by 3 bases and V by 5 bases; bases with no gene match: 6. CDR3 length: 14 amino acids. Written as DNA, the CDR3 is TGCGCCAGCAGTCCGAGACAGGGGGTCTACGAGCAGTACTTC. Translating gives CASSPRQGVYEQYF. The full variable domain, in which reference TRBV5-1 and TRBJ2-7 provide the parts outside the CDR3, is KAGVTQTPRYLIKTRGQQVTLSCSPISGHRSVSWYQQTPGQGLQFLFEYFSETQRNKGNFPGRFSGRQFSNSRSEMNVSTLELGDSALYLCASSPRQGVYEQYFGPGTRLTVT.

The chain employs TRBV23-1 and TRBJ1-5, with TRBD1 as a possible D gene (6 bases). TRBV23-1 is flagged as an ORF with uncertain function. V was cut by 9 bases and J by 5 bases, with 17 bases left in between. The CDR3 spans 14 residues. CDR3 amino acids: CARWDKDSHQPQHF. The CDR3 DNA reads as TGCGCCAGGTGGGACAAGGACAGTCATCAGCCCCAGCATTTT.